This TCR beta chain was sequenced during a study of OX40 agonist ivuxolimab in advanced cancers. With regard to the full study: Ivuxolimab was a fully human IgG2 agonistic monoclonal antibody targeting the costimulatory receptor OX40 (CD134). Intravenous ivuxolimab was administered to patients every 2 weeks at six dose levels: 0.01, 0.1, 0.3, 1.5, 3 and 10 mg/kg. The dose-escalation cohort was approximately 83% male with a mean age of around 64 years, ranging from about 20 to 85. Partial responses occurred in three dose-escalation patients: two with cutaneous melanoma and one with hepatocellular carcinoma. The paper describes the monotherapy dose-escalation part (N ≈ 52 patients) of the phase I trial of ivuxolimab. Patients were allowed to have had prior anti-PD-1, anti-PD-L1 or anti-CTLA-4 therapy, and approximately 41% of the dose-escalation patients had previously received checkpoint inhibitors. The point of sequencing TCRbeta in the periphery was to test whether ivuxolimab changed TCR sequence diversity and drove clonal T-cell expansion. Of the 50 to 55 dose-escalation patients, hepatocellular carcinoma was present in some 19, melanoma in about 15, renal cell carcinoma in 9 and head and neck cancer in 9. What the authors observed across the whole study: The antigen specificity of the peripheral T cells that underwent clonal expansion was not determined. In the 0.1-3.0 mg/kg groups, partial responders had among the lowest normalized peripheral clonal expansion, particularly in CD8+ T cells. Low levels of normalized T-cell clonal expansion were also seen in some patients who did not respond. After ivuxolimab, CD8+ T cells had more expanded clones than CD4+ T cells on average. At doses of 0.1 to 3.0 mg/kg, clonal expansion of both CD4+ and CD8+ T cells in blood was seen between baseline and week 6.

V has 5 bases trimmed and J has 3 bases trimmed; junction bases matching no gene number 7. CDR1 is given as SGHAT and CDR2 as FQNNGV, both from the germline V gene. The CDR3 runs 17 amino acids, cysteine and phenylalanine included. The DNA shown is the 51-base CDR3, in frame from base 1. For sequencing of the TCRbeta CDR3 region, genomic DNA was extracted from the sorted cells. The immunoSEQ Assay was used to sequence the TCRbeta CDR3 regions. The immuneACCESS repertoire file appears here via TCRdb, limited to in-frame rearrangements. These files lack a portion of the clones; in checked studies, under half of the deficit traces to unresolved V genes, and the cause of the others is not known. The sample table contains about 55,000 clones; only one count was recorded for over 80% of them. The ten most abundant clones make up 3% to 4.5% of the sample. This clone was counted a few times. What this receptor recognizes is not known. The sample holds no much larger clone one base away, and base qualities are not on file.

The trial excluded patients who had a history of autoimmune disease or were on systemic immunosuppression. Peripheral blood for TCR sequencing was collected from all dose cohorts at baseline, on cycle 4 day 1, and on cycle 7 day 1. Samples were obtained from an open-label, multicenter, first-in-human phase I dose-escalation trial of ivuxolimab. Adults with locally advanced or metastatic melanoma, renal cell carcinoma, hepatocellular carcinoma or head and neck squamous cell carcinoma were enrolled in the trial. Before TCR sequencing, CD4+ T cells and CD8+ T cells were sorted from peripheral blood as separate populations.

The TCR originated in an adult with an advanced solid tumor such as melanoma, head and neck, liver or kidney cancer. Sequences were derived from CD4+ or CD8+ T cells sorted from blood, sampled in a trial of the OX40 agonist ivuxolimab. The sequence links TRBV11-2 to TRBJ2-6; 10 nucleotides in the junction match TRBD2. CDR3 reads: CASSHQRGGNGANVLTF. Here is the DNA: TGTGCCAGCAGCCACCAGCGGGGGGGGAATGGGGCCAACGTCCTGACTTTC.